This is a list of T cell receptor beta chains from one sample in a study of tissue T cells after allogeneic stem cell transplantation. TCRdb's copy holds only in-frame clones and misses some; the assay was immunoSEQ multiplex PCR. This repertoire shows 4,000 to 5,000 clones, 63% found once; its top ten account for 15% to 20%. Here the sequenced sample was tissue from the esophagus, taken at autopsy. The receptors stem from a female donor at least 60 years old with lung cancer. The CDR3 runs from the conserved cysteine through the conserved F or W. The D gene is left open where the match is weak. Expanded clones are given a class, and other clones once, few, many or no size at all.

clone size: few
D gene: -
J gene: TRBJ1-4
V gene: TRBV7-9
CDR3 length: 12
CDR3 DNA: TGTGCCAGCAGCTTAGAAGATGAAAAACTGTTTTTT
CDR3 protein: CASSLEDEKLFF

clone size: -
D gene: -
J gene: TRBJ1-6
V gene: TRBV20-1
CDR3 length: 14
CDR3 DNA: TGCAGTGCTGGTGGCGGGCTTCATAATTCACCCCTCCACTTT
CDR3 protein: CSAGGGLHNSPLHF

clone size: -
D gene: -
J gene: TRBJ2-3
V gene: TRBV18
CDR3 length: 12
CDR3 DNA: TGTGCCAGCTCGCCCGACACAGATACGCAGTATTTT
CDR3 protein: CASSPDTDTQYF

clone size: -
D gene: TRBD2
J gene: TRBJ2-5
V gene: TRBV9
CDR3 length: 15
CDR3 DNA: TGTGCCAGCAGCGTAGGACTAGCGGTTGGGGGGACCCAGTACTTC
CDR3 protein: CASSVGLAVGGTQYF

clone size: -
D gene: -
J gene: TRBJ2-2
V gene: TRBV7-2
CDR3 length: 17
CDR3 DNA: TGTGCCAGCAGCTTATCTCCGGTGACAGCGAACACCGGGGAGCTGTTTTTT
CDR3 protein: CASSLSPVTANTGELFF

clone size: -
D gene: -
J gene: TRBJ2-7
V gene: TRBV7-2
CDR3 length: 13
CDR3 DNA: TGTGCCAGCAGCCGGGACACACCATACGAGCAGTACTTC
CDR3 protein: CASSRDTPYEQYF

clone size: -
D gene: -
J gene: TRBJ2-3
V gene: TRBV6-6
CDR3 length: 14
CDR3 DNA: TGTGCCAGCAGTTCAGCGTTGTGGACAGATACGCAGTATTTT
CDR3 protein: CASSSALWTDTQYF

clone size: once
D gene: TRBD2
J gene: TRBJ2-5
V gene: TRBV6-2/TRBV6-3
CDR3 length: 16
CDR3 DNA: TGTGCCAGCAGCCCCCCAGGGGCGGGGGGGCCAGAGACCCAGTACTTC
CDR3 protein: CASSPPGAGGPETQYF

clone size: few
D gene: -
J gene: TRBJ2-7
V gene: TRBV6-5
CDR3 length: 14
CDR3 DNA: TGTGCCAGCAGTTCCAACCCCCCCCTCTACGAGCAGTACTTC
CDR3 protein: CASSSNPPLYEQYF

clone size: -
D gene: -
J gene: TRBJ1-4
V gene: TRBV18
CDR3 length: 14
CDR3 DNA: TGTGCCAGCTCACCGGGTGCGGCAGTCGGAAAACTGTTTTTT
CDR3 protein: CASSPGAAVGKLFF

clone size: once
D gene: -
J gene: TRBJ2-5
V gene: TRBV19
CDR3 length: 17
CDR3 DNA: TGTGCCAGTAGAGAAACCACTGAGGAGACGAGGGAAGAGACCCAGTACTTC
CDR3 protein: CASRETTEETREETQYF

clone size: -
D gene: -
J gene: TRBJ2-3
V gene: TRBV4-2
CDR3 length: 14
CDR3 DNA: TGTGCCAGCTCGGAGGCGGGACCCACAGATACGCAGTATTTT
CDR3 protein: CASSEAGPTDTQYF

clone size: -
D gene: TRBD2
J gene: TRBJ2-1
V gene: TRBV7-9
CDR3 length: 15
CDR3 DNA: TGTGCCAGCAGCCCGTTGGGGGAGGGCTCTGGTGAGCAGTTCTTC
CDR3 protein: CASSPLGEGSGEQFF

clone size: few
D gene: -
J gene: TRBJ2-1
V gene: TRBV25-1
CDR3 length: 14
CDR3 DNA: TGTGCCAGCAGTGATTGGCGGGCCTACAATGAGCAGTTCTTC
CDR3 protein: CASSDWRAYNEQFF

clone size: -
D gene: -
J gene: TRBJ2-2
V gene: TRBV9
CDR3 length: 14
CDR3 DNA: TGTGCCAGCAGCGTAGGGCTAAACACCGGGGAGCTGTTTTTT
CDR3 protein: CASSVGLNTGELFF

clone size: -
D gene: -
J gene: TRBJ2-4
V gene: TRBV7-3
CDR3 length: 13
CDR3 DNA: TGTGCCAGCAGCTTGTCCCCCGCCACGGATCAGTACTTC
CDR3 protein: CASSLSPATDQYF

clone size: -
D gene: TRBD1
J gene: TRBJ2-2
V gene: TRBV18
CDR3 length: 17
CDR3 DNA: TGTGCCAGCTCACCACCGGCGCAGGGGGCGAACACCGGGGAGCTGTTTTTT
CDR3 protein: CASSPPAQGANTGELFF

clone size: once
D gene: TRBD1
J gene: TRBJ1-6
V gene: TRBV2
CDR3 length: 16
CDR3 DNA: TGTGCCAGCAGTGTTCTTCCGGGACAGGATAATTCACCCCTCCACTTT
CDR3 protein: CASSVLPGQDNSPLHF

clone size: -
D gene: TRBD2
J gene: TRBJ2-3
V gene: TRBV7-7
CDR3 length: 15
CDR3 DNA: TGTGCTAGCAGCTTCGGACTAGGAGAGGGGGATACGCAGTATTTT
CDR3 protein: CASSFGLGEGDTQYF

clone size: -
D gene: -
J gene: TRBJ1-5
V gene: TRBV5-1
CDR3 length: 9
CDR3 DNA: TGCGCCAGCGATCAGCCCCAGCATTTT
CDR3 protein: CASDQPQHF

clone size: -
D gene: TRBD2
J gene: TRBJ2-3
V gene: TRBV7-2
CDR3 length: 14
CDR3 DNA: TGTGCCAGCAGCTTATCGCGGGAGCAAAATACGCAGTATTTT
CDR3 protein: CASSLSREQNTQYF

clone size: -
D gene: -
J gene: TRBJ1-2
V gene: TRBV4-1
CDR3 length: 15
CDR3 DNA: TGCGCCAGCAGCCAAGAGAACAGGCTCACTTATGGCTACACCTTC
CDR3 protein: CASSQENRLTYGYTF

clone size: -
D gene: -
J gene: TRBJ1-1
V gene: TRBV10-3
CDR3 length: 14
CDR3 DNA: TGTGCCACCCAGAACCAGGGGATAAACACTGAAGCTTTCTTT
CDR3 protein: CATQNQGINTEAFF

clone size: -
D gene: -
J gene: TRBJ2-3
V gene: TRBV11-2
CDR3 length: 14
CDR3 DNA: TGTGCCAGCAGCCCCGGAGAAGTAGTGGGGACGCAGTATTTT
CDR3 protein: CASSPGEVVGTQYF

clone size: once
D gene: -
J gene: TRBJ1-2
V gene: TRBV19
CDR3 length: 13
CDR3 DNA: TGTGCCAGTAGTATTCAGGGATACTATGGCTACACCTTC
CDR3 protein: CASSIQGYYGYTF

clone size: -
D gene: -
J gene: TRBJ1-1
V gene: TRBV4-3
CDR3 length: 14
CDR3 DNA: TGCGCCAGCAGCCAAGATAGGGGGAGGACTGAAGCTTTCTTT
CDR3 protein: CASSQDRGRTEAFF

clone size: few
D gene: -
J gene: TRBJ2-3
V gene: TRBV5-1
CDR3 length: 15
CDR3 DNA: TGCGCCAGCAGCTCAGGGGATGTTAGCACAGATACGCAGTATTTT
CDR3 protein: CASSSGDVSTDTQYF

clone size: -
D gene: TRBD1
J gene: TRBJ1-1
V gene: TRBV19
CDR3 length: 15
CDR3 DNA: TGTGCCAGTAAAGACAGGGGGTATGGGGACACTGAAGCTTTCTTT
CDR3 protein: CASKDRGYGDTEAFF

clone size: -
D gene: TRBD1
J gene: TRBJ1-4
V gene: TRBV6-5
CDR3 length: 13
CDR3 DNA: TGTGCCAGCAGCCGGGACAGGGACGAAAAACTGTTTTTT
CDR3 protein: CASSRDRDEKLFF

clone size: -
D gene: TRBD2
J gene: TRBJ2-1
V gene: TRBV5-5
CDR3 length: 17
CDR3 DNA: TGTGCCAGCAGCTTGGAGGGGACTAGCGGGATTTCCAATGAGCAGTTCTTC
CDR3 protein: CASSLEGTSGISNEQFF

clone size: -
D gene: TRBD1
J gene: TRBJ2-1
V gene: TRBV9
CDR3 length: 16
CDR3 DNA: TGTGCCAGCAGCGTGGGCGACAGGGTAGGCCGCAATGAGCAGTTCTTC
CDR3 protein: CASSVGDRVGRNEQFF

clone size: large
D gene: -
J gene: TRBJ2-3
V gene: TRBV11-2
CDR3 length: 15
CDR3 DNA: TGTGCCAGCAGCTCGACCGGGCCGCGCACAGATACGCAGTATTTT
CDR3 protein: CASSSTGPRTDTQYF

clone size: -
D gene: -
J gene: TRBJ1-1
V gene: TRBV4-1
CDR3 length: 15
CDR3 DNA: TGCGCCAGCAGCCAAGAGGGAGGGGTTGGGACTGAAGCTTTCTTT
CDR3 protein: CASSQEGGVGTEAFF

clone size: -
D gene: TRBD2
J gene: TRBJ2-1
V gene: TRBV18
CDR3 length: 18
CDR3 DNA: TGTGCCAGCTCCACTATTTCCGAACTAGCGGGCCTCTACAATGAGCAGTTCTTC
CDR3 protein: CASSTISELAGLYNEQFF

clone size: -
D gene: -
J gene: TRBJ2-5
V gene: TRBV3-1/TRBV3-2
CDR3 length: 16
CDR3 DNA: TGTGCCAGCAGCCAAGATCGCTCTGGCGGGCGAGAGACCCAGTACTTC
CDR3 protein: CASSQDRSGGRETQYF

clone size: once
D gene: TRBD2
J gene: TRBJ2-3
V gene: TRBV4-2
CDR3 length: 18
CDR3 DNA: TGTGCCAGCAGCCAAGAAGGCGGGGGGGCCGCACGAGGAGATACGCAGTATTTT
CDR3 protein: CASSQEGGGAARGDTQYF

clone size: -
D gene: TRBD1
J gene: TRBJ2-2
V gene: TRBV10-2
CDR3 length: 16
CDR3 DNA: TGCGCCAGCAGTATCGACAGGGTCTTAAACACCGGGGAGCTGTTTTTT
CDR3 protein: CASSIDRVLNTGELFF

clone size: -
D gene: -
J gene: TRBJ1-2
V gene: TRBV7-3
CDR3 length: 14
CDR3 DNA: TGTGCCAGCAGCGGACGTAGCAGGGCTTTGGGCTACACCTTC
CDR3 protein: CASSGRSRALGYTF

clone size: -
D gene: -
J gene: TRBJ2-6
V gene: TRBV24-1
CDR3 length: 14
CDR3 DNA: TGTGCCACCAGCGACCGGCCCGGGGCCAACGTCCTGACTTTC
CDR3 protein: CATSDRPGANVLTF

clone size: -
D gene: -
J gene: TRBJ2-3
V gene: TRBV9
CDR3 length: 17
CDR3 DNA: TGTGCCAGCAGCGTAACTGGACTGGGGCTAAGCACAGATACGCAGTATTTT
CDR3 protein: CASSVTGLGLSTDTQYF

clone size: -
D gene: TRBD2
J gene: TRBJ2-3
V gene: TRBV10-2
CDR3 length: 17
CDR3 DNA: TGCGCCAGCAGTAGGTTGTCTAGCGGTTTGGGAACAGATACGCAGTATTTT
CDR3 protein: CASSRLSSGLGTDTQYF

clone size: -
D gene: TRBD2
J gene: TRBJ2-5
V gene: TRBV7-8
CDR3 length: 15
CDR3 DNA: TGTGCCAGCAGCTCCCAGACTAGCGGCCAAGAGACCCAGTACTTC
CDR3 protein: CASSSQTSGQETQYF

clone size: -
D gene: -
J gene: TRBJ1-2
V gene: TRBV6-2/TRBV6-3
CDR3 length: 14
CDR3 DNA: TGTGCCAGCAGTTACGGCGGCAGCCTCCGTGGCTACACCTTC
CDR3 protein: CASSYGGSLRGYTF

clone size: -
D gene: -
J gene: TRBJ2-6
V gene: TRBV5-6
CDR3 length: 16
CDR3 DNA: TGTGCCAGCAGCTGGAGGGGGGGCTCTGGGGCCAACGTCCTGACTTTC
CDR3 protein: CASSWRGGSGANVLTF

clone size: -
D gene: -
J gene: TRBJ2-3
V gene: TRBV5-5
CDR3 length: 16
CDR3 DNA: TGTGCCAGCAGCCCGGGTAGGGACACTTACACAGATACGCAGTATTTT
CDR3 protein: CASSPGRDTYTDTQYF

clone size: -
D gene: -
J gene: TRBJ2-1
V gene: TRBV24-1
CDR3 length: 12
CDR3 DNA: TGTGCCACTGGGTCAGGAGGCCATGAGCAGTTCTTC
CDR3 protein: CATGSGGHEQFF

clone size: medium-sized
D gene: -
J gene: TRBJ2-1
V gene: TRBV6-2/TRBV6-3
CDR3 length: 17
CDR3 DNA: TGTGCCAGCAGCCCATCCCCCCCTAGTAGATCCTACAATGAGCAGTTCTTC
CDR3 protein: CASSPSPPSRSYNEQFF

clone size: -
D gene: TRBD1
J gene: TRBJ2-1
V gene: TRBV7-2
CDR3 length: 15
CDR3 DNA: TGTGCCAGCAGCTTACAGGGGGATTACTACAATGAGCAGTTCTTC
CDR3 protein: CASSLQGDYYNEQFF

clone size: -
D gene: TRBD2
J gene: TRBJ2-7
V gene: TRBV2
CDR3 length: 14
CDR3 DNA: TGTGCCAGCAGCGAACGGACTAGACTCGGCGAGCAGTACTTC
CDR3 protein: CASSERTRLGEQYF

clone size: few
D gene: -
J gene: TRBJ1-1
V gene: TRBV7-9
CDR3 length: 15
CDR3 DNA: TGTGCCAGCAGCCTAGGGCTGGGTACGAACACTGAAGCTTTCTTT
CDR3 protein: CASSLGLGTNTEAFF

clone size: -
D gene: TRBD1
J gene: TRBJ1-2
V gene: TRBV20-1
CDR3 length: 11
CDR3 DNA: TGCAGTGCATCGGGACAGATTGGCTACACCTTC
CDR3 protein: CSASGQIGYTF

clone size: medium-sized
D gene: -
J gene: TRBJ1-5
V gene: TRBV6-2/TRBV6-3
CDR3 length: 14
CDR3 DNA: TGTGCCAGCAGTCGGCAGGGTGACAATCAGCCCCAGCATTTT
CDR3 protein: CASSRQGDNQPQHF

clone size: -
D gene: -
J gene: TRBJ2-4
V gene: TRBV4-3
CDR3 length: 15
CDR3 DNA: TGCGCCAGCAGCCAAGTAGGGCTAGCCAAAAACATTCAGTACTTC
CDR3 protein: CASSQVGLAKNIQYF

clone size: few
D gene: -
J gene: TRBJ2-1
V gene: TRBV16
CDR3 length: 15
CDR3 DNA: TGTGCCAGCAGCCCTACACAAGGAACCGGGATTGAGCAGTTCTTC
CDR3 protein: CASSPTQGTGIEQFF